The clone carrying this T cell receptor beta chain was seen at least ten times. These data originate in a study of low-dose radiotherapy and immunotherapy resistance in tumors. The overall study: On an every-two-weeks schedule, patients received intravenous nivolumab 240 mg, along with ipilimumab 1 mg/kg every six weeks.

V was trimmed by 3 bases and J by 3 bases, leaving 17 bases between them. Looked up from germline, CDR1 is SGHRS and CDR2 is YFSETQ. The CDR3 has 16 amino acids. The time point denotes: before trial treatment. Eligibility criteria specified advanced solid malignancies devoid of tumor-infiltrating lymphocytes. TRAV and TRBV primers primed cDNA for both TCRalpha and TCRbeta. The PCR that amplified TCRs ran for approximately 20 cycles, relying on a constant-region primer and a V-primer adapter. TCRdb ran MiXCR on the reads and lists one entry per CDR3 protein. The sample holds 65,000 to 90,000 distinct CDR3 sequences, 15% to 20% seen once.

This chain joins TRBV5-1 and TRBJ2-3; D is unclear. The source was PBMCs, collected before treatment. This receptor was identified in a male donor with prostate cancer. CDR3: CASSYMNSGSTDTQYF. The DNA of the CDR3 is TGCGCCAGCAGCTACATGAATTCGGGTAGTACAGATACGCAGTATTTT.